This TCR beta chain is from a study of ipilimumab plus nivolumab after autologous stem cell transplantation. General study results and limits: Authors suggest TCR repertoire, Treg phenotype and gut microbiota support further study.

Only in-frame clones appear in the TCRdb table, and some are missing; sequencing was by immunoSEQ multiplex PCR. Of roughly 86,000 clones in the sample, more than 80% were seen once. For this clone: The antigen is undetermined.

Trimming shortened V by 5 bases and J by 2 bases, and 15 bases separated the two germline ends. Germline CDR1 and CDR2: LNHDA and SQIVND (reference sequence). The CDR3 is 15 residues long. Patients got ipilimumab 1 mg/kg beginning 14 to 28 days post-transplant. The chain uses TRBV19 and TRBJ1-2; D remains ambiguous. The receptor was isolated from a male donor with diffuse large B-cell lymphoma. Sequencing was performed on PBMCs, taken in a trial of ipilimumab plus nivolumab as post-transplant consolidation. The DNA of the CDR3 is TGTGCCAGTAGTCATAGGTCGGGAATAAACTATGGCTACACCTTC. This gives the protein CASSHRSGINYGYTF.